This TCR beta chain was profiled in a study of blood T cells in healthy people across ages. Whole-study results and caveats: Compared with aged donors, long-lived donors showed fewer expanded clones, suggesting selection. TCR beta diversity correlated strongly with naive T cell percentage.

A J-beta primer mix and a sample-barcoded 5' primer were used in a second PCR of about 7 to 12 cycles. TCRdb re-called the 5' RACE reads through MiXCR, storing one row per CDR3 protein. Among under 950,000 distinct CDR3 sequences, 22% were seen once, and the ten largest hold under 25%. On this clonotype itself: Its specificity is unknown.

The source of this sequence is a man aged 65-85 years in good health. Material: blood.

The CDR3 reads CAWNPGTGGEKLFF. CDR3 coding DNA: TGTGCCTGGAATCCCGGGACAGGGGGTGAAAAACTGTTTTTT. The rearrangement links TRBV30 to TRBJ1-4; 11 positions match TRBD1. The germline V gene encodes CDR1 GTSNPN and CDR2 SVGIG (reference sequence). The CDR3 loop spans 14 amino acids. The trim removed 4 bases at V and 7 bases at J, leaving 5 bases unmatched.